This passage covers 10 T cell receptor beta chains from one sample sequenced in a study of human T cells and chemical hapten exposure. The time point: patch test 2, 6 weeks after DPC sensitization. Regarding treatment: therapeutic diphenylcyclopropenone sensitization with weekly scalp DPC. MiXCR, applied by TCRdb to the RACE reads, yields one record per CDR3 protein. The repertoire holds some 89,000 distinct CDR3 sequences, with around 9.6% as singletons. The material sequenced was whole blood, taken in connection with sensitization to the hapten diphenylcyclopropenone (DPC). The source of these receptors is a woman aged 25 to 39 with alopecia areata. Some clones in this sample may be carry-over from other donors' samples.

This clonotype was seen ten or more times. The CDR3 sequence: CATSRDWVQYSNQPQHF. DNA for the CDR3: TGTGCCACCAGCAGAGATTGGGTGCAGTATAGCAATCAGCCCCAGCATTTT. The genes are TRBV15 and TRBJ1-5, with D uncertain. CDR3 length equals 17 residues. V was shortened by 0 bases and J by 0 bases, with 12 bases between the two germline ends. The germline CDR1 and CDR2 sequences are LNHNV and YYDKDF (reference sequence).

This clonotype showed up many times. CDR3: CASSEGTGGSGNQPQHF. As DNA, the CDR3 is TGTGCCAGCAGTGAAGGGACAGGGGGCTCTGGCAATCAGCCCCAGCATTTT. This chain joins TRBV6-1 and TRBJ1-5, with TRBD1 matching over 11 bases. The CDR3 spans 17 residues. Trimming removed 1 base from V and 2 bases from J; junction bases left unmatched: 4. Germline loops: CDR1 MNHNS, CDR2 SASEGT.

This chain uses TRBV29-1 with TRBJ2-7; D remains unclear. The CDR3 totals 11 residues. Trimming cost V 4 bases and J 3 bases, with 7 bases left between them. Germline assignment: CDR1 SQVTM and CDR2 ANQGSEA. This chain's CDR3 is CSVGGVYEQYF. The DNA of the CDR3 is TGCAGCGTTGGAGGCGTCTACGAGCAGTACTTC.

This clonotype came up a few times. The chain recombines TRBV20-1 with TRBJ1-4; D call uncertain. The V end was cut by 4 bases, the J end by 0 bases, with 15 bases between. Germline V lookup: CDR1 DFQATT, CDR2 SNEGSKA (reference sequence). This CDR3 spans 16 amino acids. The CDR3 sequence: CSATLSGGSTNEKLFF. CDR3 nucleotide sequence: TGCAGTGCTACCCTGTCGGGCGGCTCAACTAATGAAAAACTGTTTTTT.

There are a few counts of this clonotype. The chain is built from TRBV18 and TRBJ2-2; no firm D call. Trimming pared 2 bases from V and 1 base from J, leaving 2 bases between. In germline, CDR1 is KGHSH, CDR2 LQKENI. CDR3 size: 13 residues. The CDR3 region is CASSPGNTGELFF. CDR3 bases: TGTGCCAGCTCACCAGGGAACACCGGGGAGCTGTTTTTT.

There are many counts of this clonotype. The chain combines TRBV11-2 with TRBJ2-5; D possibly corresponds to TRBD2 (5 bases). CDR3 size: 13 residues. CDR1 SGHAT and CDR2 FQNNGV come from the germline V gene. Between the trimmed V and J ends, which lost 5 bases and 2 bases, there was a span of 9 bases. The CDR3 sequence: CASSTRLQETQYF. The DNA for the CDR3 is TGTGCCAGCAGCACCCGACTACAAGAGACCCAGTACTTC.

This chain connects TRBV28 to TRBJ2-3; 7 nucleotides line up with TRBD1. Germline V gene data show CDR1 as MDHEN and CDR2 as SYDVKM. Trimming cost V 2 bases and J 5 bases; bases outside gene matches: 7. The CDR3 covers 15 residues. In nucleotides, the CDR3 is TGTGCCAGCAGTTTAAGGGGGCCGGGGAGAGATACGCAGTATTTT. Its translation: CASSLRGPGRDTQYF.

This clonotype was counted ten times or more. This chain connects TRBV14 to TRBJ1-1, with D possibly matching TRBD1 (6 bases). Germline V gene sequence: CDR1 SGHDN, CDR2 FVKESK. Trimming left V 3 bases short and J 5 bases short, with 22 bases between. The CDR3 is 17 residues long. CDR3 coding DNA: TGTGCCAGCAGCCAGTACTTTAGGGGCATAGGGGGGACTGAAGCTTTCTTT. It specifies CASSQYFRGIGGTEAFF.

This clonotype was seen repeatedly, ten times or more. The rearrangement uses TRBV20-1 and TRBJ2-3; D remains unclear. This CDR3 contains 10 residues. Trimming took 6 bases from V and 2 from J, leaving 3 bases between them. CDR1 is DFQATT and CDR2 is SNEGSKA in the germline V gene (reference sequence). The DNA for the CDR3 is TGCAGTGCCTACACAGATACGCAGTATTTT. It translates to CSAYTDTQYF.

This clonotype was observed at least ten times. The CDR3 region has the DNA TGCGCCAGCAGCCTAGGGGGGGCTGATAACTATGGCTACACCTTC. Translation gives CASSLGGADNYGYTF. The rearrangement links TRBV5-1 to TRBJ1-2; tentative D call: TRBD1 (6 bases). The V end was cut by 4 bases, the J end by 1 base, with 14 bases between. This CDR3 region has 15 residues. Germline CDR1 is SGHRS and CDR2 is YFSETQ.